Below, one TCR beta chain is given with its context. Its matching antigen is unknown. Beta-chain TCR CDR3 regions were amplified from RNA transcripts. Second-round multiplex PCR came after a first-round RT-PCR that employed HTBI primers. TCRdb redid the calling of the multiplex PCR reads with MiXCR, one entry per CDR3 protein. Among 740,000 or so distinct CDR3 sequences listed, 40% were seen once. The sample belongs to a study of Graves' ophthalmopathy and Graves' hyperthyroidism. Overall study results and limits: At about 69% sensitivity and roughly 72% specificity, the model predicted progression of the ophthalmopathy.

Germline V gene data show CDR1 as ENHRY and CDR2 as SYGVKD. The CDR3 is 17 amino acids. Losses at the gene ends were 11 bases for V and 5 bases for J; bases not matched to a gene: 17. The sequence derives from an adult man with Graves' ophthalmopathy. The rearrangement links TRBV10-3 to TRBJ2-5; 13 bases map to TRBD2. Material: peripheral blood. The CDR3 sequence is CAGSDRLAGGSRETQYF. The CDR3 DNA follows: TGTGCCGGCAGTGATCGACTAGCGGGAGGATCAAGGGAGACCCAGTACTTC.